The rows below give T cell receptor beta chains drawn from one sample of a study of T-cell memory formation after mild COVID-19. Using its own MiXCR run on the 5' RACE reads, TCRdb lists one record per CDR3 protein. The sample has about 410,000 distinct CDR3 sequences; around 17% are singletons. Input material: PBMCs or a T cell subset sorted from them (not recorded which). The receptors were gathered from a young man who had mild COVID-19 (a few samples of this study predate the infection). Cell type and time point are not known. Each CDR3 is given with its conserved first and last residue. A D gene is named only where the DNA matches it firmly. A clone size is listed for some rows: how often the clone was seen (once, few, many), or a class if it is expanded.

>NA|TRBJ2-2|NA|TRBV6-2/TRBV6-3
CASSRWAPNTGELFF
TGTGCCAGCAGCCGCTGGGCACCTAACACCGGGGAGCTGTTTTTT
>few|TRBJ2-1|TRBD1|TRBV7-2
CASRRDRGNHNEQFF
TGTGCCAGCAGGCGGGACAGGGGGAACCACAATGAGCAGTTCTTC
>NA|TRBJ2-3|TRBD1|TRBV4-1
CASSREETGADTDTQYF
TGCGCCAGCAGCCGTGAGGAGACAGGGGCCGACACAGATACGCAGTATTTT
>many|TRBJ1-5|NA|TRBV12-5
CASGLENQPQHF
TGTGCTAGTGGTTTGGAAAATCAGCCCCAGCATTTT
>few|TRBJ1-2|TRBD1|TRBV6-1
CASIERQGANYGYTF
TGTGCCAGCATTGAGCGGCAGGGGGCTAACTATGGCTACACCTTC
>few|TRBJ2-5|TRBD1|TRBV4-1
CASSWNRDRGQYF
TGCGCCAGCAGCTGGAACCGGGACAGGGGCCAGTACTTC
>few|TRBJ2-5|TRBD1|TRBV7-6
CASSLEQGATTQYF
TGTGCCAGCAGCTTAGAACAGGGGGCGACGACCCAGTACTTC
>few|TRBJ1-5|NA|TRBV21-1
CARPGFHQPQHF
TGTGCCCGCCCGGGGTTTCATCAGCCCCAGCATTTT
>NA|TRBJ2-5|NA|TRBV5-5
CASSSLLGGGQETQYF
TGTGCCAGCAGCTCCCTGCTAGGGGGGGGACAAGAGACCCAGTACTTC
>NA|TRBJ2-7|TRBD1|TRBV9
CASSEGTGGIFGRYEQYF
TGTGCCAGCAGCGAGGGGACAGGGGGAATTTTTGGCCGCTACGAGCAGTACTTC
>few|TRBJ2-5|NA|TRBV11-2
CASSLERSETQYF
TGTGCCAGCAGCTTAGAACGGTCAGAGACCCAGTACTTC
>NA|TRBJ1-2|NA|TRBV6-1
CASTLDSGDGYTF
TGTGCCAGCACCTTGGACAGTGGGGATGGCTACACCTTC
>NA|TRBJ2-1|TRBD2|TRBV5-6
CASRSSGGAWEQFF
TGTGCCAGCAGGTCTAGCGGGGGGGCCTGGGAGCAGTTCTTC
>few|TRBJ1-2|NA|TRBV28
CASSLFPAAYGYTF
TGTGCCAGCAGTTTATTTCCAGCCGCCTATGGCTACACCTTC
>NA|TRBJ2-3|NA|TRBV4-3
CASSQDRDFFTDTQYF
TGCGCCAGCAGCCAAGACCGAGATTTTTTCACAGATACGCAGTATTTT
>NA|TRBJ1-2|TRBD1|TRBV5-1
CASSWGQGATSNYGYTF
TGCGCCAGCAGCTGGGGACAGGGGGCCACCTCAAACTATGGCTACACCTTC
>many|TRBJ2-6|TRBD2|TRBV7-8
CASNRLAANSGANVLTF
TGTGCCAGCAATAGACTAGCGGCTAACTCTGGGGCCAACGTCCTGACTTTC
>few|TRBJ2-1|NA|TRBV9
CASSPDQNREQFF
TGTGCCAGCAGCCCGGACCAAAACCGTGAGCAGTTCTTC
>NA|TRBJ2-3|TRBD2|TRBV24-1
CATSERGGVTDTQYF
TGTGCCACCAGTGAGCGGGGGGGCGTCACAGATACGCAGTATTTT
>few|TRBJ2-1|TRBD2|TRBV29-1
CSDSSGSGGSYNEQFF
TGCAGCGACAGCTCCGGTAGCGGGGGGTCCTACAATGAGCAGTTCTTC
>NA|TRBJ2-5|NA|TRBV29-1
CSVWDGEETQYF
TGCAGCGTATGGGACGGTGAAGAGACCCAGTACTTC
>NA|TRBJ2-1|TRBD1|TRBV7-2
CASTTGTGYLSEQFF
TGTGCCAGCACTACAGGGACAGGGTACCTGTCTGAGCAGTTCTTC
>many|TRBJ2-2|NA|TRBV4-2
CASNTRPGDPGELFF
TGTGCCAGCAACACGAGGCCGGGGGACCCCGGGGAGCTGTTTTTT
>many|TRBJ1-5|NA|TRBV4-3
CASSLDYRSSVTPQHF
TGCGCCAGCAGCCTAGATTACAGGTCTAGCGTGACGCCCCAGCATTTT
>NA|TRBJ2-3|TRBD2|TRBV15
CATSRDTSGGAYTQYF
TGTGCCACCAGCAGAGATACTAGCGGGGGGGCATATACGCAGTATTTT
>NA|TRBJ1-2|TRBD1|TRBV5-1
CASSLWTGAYGYTF
TGCGCCAGCAGCTTATGGACAGGGGCCTATGGCTACACCTTC
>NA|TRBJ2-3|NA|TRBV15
CATSREAVGSSLGDTQYF
TGTGCCACCAGCAGAGAGGCGGTAGGGTCAAGTCTGGGAGATACGCAGTATTTT
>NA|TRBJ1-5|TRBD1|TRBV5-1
CASSLGTGGDQPQHF
TGCGCCAGCAGCTTGGGGACAGGGGGCGATCAGCCCCAGCATTTT
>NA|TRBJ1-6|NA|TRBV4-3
CASSQDGIRRSLHF
TGCGCCAGCAGCCAAGACGGAATCCGGAGATCCCTCCACTTT
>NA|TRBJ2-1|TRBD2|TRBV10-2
CASAGGPYNEQFF
TGCGCCTCGGCGGGGGGCCCCTACAATGAGCAGTTCTTC
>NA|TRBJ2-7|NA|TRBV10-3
CAISERGNEQYF
TGTGCCATCAGTGAGAGGGGCAACGAGCAGTACTTC
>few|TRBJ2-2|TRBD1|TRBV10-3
CAISSRDSPAGELFF
TGTGCCATCAGTAGCCGGGACAGTCCCGCCGGGGAGCTGTTTTTT
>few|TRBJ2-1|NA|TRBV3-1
CASSQDGGTSNEQFF
TGTGCCAGCAGCCAAGATGGGGGGACTTCCAATGAGCAGTTCTTC
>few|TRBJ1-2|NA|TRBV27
CASSTRVGTDYGYTF
TGTGCCAGCAGTACCCGAGTTGGTACTGACTATGGCTACACCTTC
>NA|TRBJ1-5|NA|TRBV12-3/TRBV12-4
CASSLGPGSSNQPQHF
TGTGCCAGCAGTTTAGGCCCGGGGTCAAGCAATCAGCCCCAGCATTTT
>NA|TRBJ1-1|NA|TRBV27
CASSPQGWDTEAFF
TGTGCCAGCAGTCCACAGGGATGGGACACTGAAGCTTTCTTT
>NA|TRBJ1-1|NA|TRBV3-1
CASSPEPRTVEAFF
TGTGCCAGCAGCCCAGAGCCCCGAACGGTTGAAGCTTTCTTT
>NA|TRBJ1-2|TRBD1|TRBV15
CATAKRDSYGYTF
TGTGCCACCGCGAAAAGGGACAGCTATGGCTACACCTTC
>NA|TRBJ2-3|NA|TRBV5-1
CASSLLPQTGPTTDTQYF
TGCGCCAGCAGCTTACTTCCCCAGACAGGACCCACCACAGATACGCAGTATTTT
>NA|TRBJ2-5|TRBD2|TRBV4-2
CASSPVGGGARETQYF
TGTGCCAGCAGCCCTGTTGGCGGGGGGGCCAGGGAGACCCAGTACTTC
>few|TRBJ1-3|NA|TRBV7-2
CASSSDNSGWNTIYF
TGTGCCAGCAGCTCAGACAACTCTGGATGGAACACCATATATTTT
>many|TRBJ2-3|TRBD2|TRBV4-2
CASSPNPLAGGTDTQYF
TGTGCCAGCAGCCCCAATCCCCTAGCGGGGGGCACAGATACGCAGTATTTT
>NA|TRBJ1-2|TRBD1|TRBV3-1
CASSQGQGYYGYTF
TGTGCCAGCAGCCAAGGACAGGGTTACTATGGCTACACCTTC
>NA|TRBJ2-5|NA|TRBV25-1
CASSDGLAETQYF
TGTGCCAGCAGTGATGGACTGGCGGAGACCCAGTACTTC
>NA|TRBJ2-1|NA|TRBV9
CASSVVSGSYEQFF
TGTGCCAGCAGCGTAGTGTCAGGGTCCTATGAGCAGTTCTTC